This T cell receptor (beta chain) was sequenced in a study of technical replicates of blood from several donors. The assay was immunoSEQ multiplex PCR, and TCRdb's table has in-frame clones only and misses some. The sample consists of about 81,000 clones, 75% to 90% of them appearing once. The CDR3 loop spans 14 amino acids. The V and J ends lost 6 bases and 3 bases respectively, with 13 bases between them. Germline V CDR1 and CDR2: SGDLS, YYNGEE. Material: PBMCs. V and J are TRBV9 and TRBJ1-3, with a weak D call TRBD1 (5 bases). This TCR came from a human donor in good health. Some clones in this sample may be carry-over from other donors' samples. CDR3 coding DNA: TGTGCCAGCACCACGGGGGGTGTTGGAAACACCATATATTTT. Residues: CASTTGGVGNTIYF.